These T cell receptor beta chains were read from a single sample in a study of blood T cell repertoires in COVID-19. Here immunoSEQ multiplex PCR was the method, and the copy in TCRdb shows in-frame clones only, minus some. The table includes about 310,000 clones, around 87% detected once. The source material was PBMCs or T cells enriched from blood (not recorded which). These receptors all stem from a woman aged 18-29 years with acute COVID-19. Each CDR3 is given with its conserved first and last residue. The D gene is left open where the match is weak. Some rows have no size entry. The others give once, few or many, or a class for an expanded clone.

V gene: TRBV3-1/TRBV3-2; D gene: TRBD2; J gene: TRBJ2-1; clone size: NA; CDR3 protein: CASGSSGSYNEQFF; CDR3 DNA: TGTGCCAGCGGCTCTAGCGGGTCTTACAATGAGCAGTTCTTC
V gene: TRBV28; D gene: TRBD2; J gene: TRBJ2-1; clone size: NA; CDR3 protein: CASSAGTSDRNEQFF; CDR3 DNA: TGTGCCAGCAGTGCCGGGACTAGCGATAGGAATGAGCAGTTCTTC
V gene: TRBV19; D gene: TRBD1; J gene: TRBJ1-2; clone size: NA; CDR3 protein: CASSGTGGNYGYTF; CDR3 DNA: TGTGCCAGTAGTGGGACAGGGGGCAACTATGGCTACACCTTC
V gene: TRBV24-1; D gene: TRBD2; J gene: TRBJ2-7; clone size: once; CDR3 protein: CATSGTSGSREQYF; CDR3 DNA: TGTGCCACCAGTGGGACTAGCGGGAGCCGAGAGCAGTACTTC
V gene: TRBV29-1; D gene: NA; J gene: TRBJ2-7; clone size: NA; CDR3 protein: CSVEDTSRGGYEQYF; CDR3 DNA: TGCAGCGTTGAAGATACTTCCCGGGGAGGCTACGAGCAGTACTTC
V gene: TRBV27; D gene: TRBD2; J gene: TRBJ2-1; clone size: NA; CDR3 protein: CASNHAAGGSSYNEQFF; CDR3 DNA: TGTGCCAGCAACCACGCGGCGGGAGGGAGCTCCTACAATGAGCAGTTCTTC
V gene: TRBV6-5; D gene: NA; J gene: TRBJ1-5; clone size: NA; CDR3 protein: CASRKGGAVNQPQHF; CDR3 DNA: TGTGCCAGCAGAAAGGGAGGGGCGGTCAATCAGCCCCAGCATTTT
V gene: TRBV28; D gene: TRBD1; J gene: TRBJ1-5; clone size: once; CDR3 protein: CATRGGQGMEPQHF; CDR3 DNA: TGTGCCACCCGAGGGGGACAGGGGATGGAGCCCCAGCATTTT
V gene: TRBV9; D gene: TRBD2; J gene: TRBJ2-2; clone size: NA; CDR3 protein: CASAIGLAANTGELFF; CDR3 DNA: TGTGCCAGCGCGATCGGACTAGCGGCAAACACCGGGGAGCTGTTTTTT
V gene: TRBV7-3; D gene: NA; J gene: TRBJ2-2; clone size: NA; CDR3 protein: CASSLTGQSTGELFF; CDR3 DNA: TGTGCCAGCAGCTTAACGGGACAAAGCACCGGGGAGCTGTTTTTT
V gene: TRBV11-2; D gene: TRBD2; J gene: TRBJ2-2; clone size: NA; CDR3 protein: CASSPRTSGNTGELFF; CDR3 DNA: TGTGCCAGCAGCCCACGGACTAGCGGGAATACCGGGGAGCTGTTTTTT
V gene: TRBV9; D gene: TRBD2; J gene: TRBJ2-7; clone size: NA; CDR3 protein: CASSVGGLASNEQYF; CDR3 DNA: TGTGCCAGCAGCGTAGGGGGACTAGCGAGCAACGAGCAGTACTTC
V gene: TRBV28; D gene: NA; J gene: TRBJ2-7; clone size: NA; CDR3 protein: CASSLVGEYEQYF; CDR3 DNA: TGTGCCAGCAGCCTCGTAGGGGAATACGAGCAGTACTTC
V gene: TRBV11-3; D gene: NA; J gene: TRBJ1-4; clone size: few; CDR3 protein: CASSLTVATNEKLFF; CDR3 DNA: TGTGCCAGCAGCTTGACAGTTGCAACTAATGAAAAACTGTTTTTT
V gene: TRBV28; D gene: TRBD2; J gene: TRBJ2-7; clone size: NA; CDR3 protein: CATVTSGNLYEQYF; CDR3 DNA: TGTGCCACCGTAACTAGCGGGAATCTCTACGAGCAGTACTTC
V gene: TRBV27; D gene: NA; J gene: TRBJ2-2; clone size: NA; CDR3 protein: CASSLLQLSGTGELFF; CDR3 DNA: TGTGCCAGCAGTTTGTTGCAGCTTTCGGGGACCGGGGAGCTGTTTTTT
V gene: TRBV24-1; D gene: NA; J gene: TRBJ2-7; clone size: NA; CDR3 protein: CATSESGLNYEQYF; CDR3 DNA: TGTGCCACCAGTGAATCGGGACTTAACTACGAGCAGTACTTC
V gene: TRBV11-3; D gene: NA; J gene: TRBJ2-1; clone size: few; CDR3 protein: CASSLVEAGEQFF; CDR3 DNA: TGTGCCAGCAGCTTAGTGGAGGCGGGTGAGCAGTTCTTC
V gene: TRBV4-1; D gene: NA; J gene: TRBJ2-5; clone size: NA; CDR3 protein: CASSQDRMGLVRGETQYF; CDR3 DNA: TGCGCCAGCAGCCAAGATCGGATGGGACTCGTAAGAGGAGAGACCCAGTACTTC